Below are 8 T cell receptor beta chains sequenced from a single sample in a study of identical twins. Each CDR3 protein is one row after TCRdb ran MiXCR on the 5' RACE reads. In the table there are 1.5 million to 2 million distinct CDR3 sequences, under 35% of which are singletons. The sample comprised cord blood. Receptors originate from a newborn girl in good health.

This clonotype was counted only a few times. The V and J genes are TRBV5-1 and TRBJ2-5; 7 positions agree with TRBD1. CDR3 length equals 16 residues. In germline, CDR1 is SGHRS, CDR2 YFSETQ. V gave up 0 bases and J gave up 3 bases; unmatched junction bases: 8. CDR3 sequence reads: CASSLGIQGREETQYF. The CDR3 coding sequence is TGCGCCAGCAGCTTGGGGATACAGGGGCGAGAAGAGACCCAGTACTTC.

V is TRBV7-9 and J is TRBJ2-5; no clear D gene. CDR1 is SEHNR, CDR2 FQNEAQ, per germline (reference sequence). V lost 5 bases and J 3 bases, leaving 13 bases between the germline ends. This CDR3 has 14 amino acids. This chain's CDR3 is CASSQWRYEETQYF. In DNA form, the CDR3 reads TGTGCCAGCAGCCAATGGCGCTACGAAGAGACCCAGTACTTC.

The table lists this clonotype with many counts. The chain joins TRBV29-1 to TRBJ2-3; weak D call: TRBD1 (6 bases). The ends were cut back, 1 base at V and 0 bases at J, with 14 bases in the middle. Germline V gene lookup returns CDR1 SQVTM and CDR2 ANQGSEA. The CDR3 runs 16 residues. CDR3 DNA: TGCAGCGTTGAAGCCAGACAGGCCCCTAGCACAGATACGCAGTATTTT. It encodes CSVEARQAPSTDTQYF.

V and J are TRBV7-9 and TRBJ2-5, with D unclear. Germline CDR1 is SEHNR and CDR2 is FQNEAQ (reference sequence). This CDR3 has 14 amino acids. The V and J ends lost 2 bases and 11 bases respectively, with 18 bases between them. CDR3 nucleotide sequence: TGTGCCAGCAGCTTAACTGGGGTTACCAATGAGCAGTACTTC. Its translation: CASSLTGVTNEQYF.

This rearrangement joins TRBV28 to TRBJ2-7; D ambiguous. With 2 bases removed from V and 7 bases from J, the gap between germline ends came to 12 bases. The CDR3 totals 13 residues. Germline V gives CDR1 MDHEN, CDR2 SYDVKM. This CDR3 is CASSLGPRNEQYF. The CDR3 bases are TGTGCCAGCAGTTTAGGGCCTAGGAATGAGCAGTACTTC.

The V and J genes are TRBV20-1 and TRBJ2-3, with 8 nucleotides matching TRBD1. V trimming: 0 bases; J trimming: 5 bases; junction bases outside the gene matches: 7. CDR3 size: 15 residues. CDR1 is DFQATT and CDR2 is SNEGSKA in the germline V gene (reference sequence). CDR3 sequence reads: CSARDHQGAGDTQYF. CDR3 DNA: TGCAGTGCTAGAGATCACCAGGGGGCAGGAGATACGCAGTATTTT.

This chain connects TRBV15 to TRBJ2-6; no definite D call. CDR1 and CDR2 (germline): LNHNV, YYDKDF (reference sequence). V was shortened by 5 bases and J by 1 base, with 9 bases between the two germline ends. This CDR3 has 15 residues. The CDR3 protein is CATSEGFSGANVLTF. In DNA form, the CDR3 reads TGTGCCACCAGCGAAGGGTTTTCTGGGGCCAACGTCCTGACTTTC.

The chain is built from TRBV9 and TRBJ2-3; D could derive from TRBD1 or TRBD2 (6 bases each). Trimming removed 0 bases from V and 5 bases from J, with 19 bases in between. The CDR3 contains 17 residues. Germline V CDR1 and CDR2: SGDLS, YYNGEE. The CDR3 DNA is TGTGCCAGCAGCGTAGCGGGACGACGCGGAGGGGGAGATACGCAGTATTTT. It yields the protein CASSVAGRRGGGDTQYF.